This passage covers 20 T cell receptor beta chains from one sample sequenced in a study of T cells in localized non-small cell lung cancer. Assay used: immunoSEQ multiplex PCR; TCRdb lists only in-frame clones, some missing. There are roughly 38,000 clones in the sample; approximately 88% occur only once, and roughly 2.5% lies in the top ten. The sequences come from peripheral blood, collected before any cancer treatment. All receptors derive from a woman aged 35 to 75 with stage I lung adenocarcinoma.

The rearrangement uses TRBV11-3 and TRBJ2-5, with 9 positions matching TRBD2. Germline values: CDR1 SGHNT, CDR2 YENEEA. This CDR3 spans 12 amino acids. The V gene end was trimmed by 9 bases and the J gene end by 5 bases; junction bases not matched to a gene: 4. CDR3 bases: TGTGCCAGTAGCGGGAGACAGGAGACCCAGTACTTC. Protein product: CASSGRQETQYF.

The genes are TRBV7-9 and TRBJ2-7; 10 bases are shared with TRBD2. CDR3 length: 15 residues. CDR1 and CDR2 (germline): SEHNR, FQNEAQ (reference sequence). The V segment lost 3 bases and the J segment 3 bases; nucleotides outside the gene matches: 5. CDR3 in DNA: TGTGCCAGCAGCTTTGGGACTAGCGTCAACTACGAGCAGTACTTC. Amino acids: CASSFGTSVNYEQYF.

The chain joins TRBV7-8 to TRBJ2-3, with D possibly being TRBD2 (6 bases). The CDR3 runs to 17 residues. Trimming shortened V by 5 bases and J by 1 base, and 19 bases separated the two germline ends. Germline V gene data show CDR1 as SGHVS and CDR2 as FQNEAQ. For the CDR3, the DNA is TGTGCCAGCAGCGCGAGAGGGTCGGGAGTGGGCACAGATACGCAGTATTTT. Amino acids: CASSARGSGVGTDTQYF.

The CDR3 loop is CSVELGQGAYNEQFF. CDR3 DNA: TGCAGCGTTGAGCTGGGACAGGGGGCCTACAATGAGCAGTTCTTC. This chain connects TRBV29-1 to TRBJ2-1; the match to TRBD1 covers 11 bases. Losses at the gene ends were 3 bases for V and 2 bases for J; bases not matched to a gene: 3. The CDR3 runs 15 residues. The germline V gene encodes CDR1 SQVTM and CDR2 ANQGSEA.

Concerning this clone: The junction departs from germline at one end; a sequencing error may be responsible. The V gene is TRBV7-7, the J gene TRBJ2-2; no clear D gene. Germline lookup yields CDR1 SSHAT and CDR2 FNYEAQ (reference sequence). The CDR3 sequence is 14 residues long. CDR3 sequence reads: CASRDRAYTGELFF. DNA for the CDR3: TGTGCTAGCAGAGATCGAGCATACACCGGGGAGCTGTTTTTT.

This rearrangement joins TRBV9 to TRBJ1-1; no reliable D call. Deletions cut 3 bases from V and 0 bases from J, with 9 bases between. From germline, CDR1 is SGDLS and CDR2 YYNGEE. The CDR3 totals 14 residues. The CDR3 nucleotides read TGTGCCAGCAGCGAGTCTGGAATGAACACTGAAGCTTTCTTT. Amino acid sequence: CASSESGMNTEAFF.

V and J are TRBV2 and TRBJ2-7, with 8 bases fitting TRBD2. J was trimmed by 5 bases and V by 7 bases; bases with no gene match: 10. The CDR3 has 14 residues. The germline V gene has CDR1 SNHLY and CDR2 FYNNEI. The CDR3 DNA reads TGTGCCAGCACCCTCAGGGGACTAGGGGACGAGCAGTACTTC. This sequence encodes CASTLRGLGDEQYF.

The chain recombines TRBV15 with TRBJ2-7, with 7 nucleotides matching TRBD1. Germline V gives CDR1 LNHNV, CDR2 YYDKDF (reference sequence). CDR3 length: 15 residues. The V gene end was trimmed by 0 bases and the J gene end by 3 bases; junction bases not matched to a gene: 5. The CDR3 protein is CATSRDRGKFYEQYF. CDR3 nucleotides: TGTGCCACCAGCAGAGACAGGGGGAAGTTCTACGAGCAGTACTTC.

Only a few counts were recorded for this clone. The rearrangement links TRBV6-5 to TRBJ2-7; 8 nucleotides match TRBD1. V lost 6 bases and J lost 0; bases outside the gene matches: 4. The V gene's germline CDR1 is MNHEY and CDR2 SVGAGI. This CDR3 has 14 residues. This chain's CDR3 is CASRGTGVSYEQYF. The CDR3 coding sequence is TGTGCCAGCAGAGGGACAGGCGTCTCCTACGAGCAGTACTTC.

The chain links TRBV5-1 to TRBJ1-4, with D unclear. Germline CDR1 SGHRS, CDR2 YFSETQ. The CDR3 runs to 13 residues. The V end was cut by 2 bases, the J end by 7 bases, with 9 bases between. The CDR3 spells CASSFSLREKLFF. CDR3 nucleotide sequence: TGCGCCAGCAGCTTCAGTCTGCGTGAAAAACTGTTTTTT.

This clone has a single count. The CDR3 region is CASSWMLAGAPNEQFF. CDR3 in DNA: TGTGCCAGCAGCTGGATGCTAGCGGGAGCCCCCAATGAGCAGTTCTTC. This rearrangement joins TRBV5-4 to TRBJ2-1; TRBD2 agrees at 10 bases. This CDR3 spans 16 amino acids. In germline, CDR1 is SGHNT, CDR2 YYREEE (reference sequence). V lost 3 bases to trimming and J lost 6 bases; unmatched junction nucleotides: 9.

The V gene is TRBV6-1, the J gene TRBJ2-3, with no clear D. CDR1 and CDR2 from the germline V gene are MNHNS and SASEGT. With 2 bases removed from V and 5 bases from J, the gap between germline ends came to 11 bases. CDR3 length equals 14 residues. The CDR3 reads CASSERASVDTQYF. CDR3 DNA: TGTGCCAGCAGTGAACGGGCTAGTGTAGATACGCAGTATTTT.

The CDR3 loop is CASVPPGTDTQYF. The CDR3 DNA follows: TGCGCCAGCGTCCCCCCGGGGACAGATACGCAGTATTTT. The V call is TRBV5-1, the J call TRBJ2-3, with TRBD2 as a possible D gene (5 bases). This CDR3 has 13 residues. Germline CDR1 and CDR2: SGHRS and YFSETQ. Trimming pared 7 bases from V and 3 bases from J, leaving 12 bases between.

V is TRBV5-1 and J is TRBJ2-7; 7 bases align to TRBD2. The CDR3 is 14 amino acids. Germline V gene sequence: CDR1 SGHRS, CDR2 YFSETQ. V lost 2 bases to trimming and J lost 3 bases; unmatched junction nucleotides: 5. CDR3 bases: TGCGCCAGCAGCTTTGATGCTAGCGGCTACGAGCAGTACTTC. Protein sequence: CASSFDASGYEQYF.

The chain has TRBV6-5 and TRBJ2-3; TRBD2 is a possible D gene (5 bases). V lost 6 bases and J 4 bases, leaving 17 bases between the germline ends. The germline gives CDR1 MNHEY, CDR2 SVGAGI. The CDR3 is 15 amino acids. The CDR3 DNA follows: TGTGCCAGCAGCCCCGGGAACAGCAGGCCAGATACGCAGTATTTT. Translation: CASSPGNSRPDTQYF.

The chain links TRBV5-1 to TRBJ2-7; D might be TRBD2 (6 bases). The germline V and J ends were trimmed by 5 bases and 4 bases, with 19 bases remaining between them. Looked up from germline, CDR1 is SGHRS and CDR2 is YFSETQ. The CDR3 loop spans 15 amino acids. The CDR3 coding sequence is TGCGCCAGCAGTGGGGGGTCTGCGGGGCCATACGAGCAGTACTTC. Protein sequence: CASSGGSAGPYEQYF.

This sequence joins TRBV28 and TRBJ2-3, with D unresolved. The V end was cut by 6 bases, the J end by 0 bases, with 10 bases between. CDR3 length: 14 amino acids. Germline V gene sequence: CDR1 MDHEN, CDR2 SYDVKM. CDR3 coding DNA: TGTGCCAGCAGGAGTCAAACTAGCACAGATACGCAGTATTTT. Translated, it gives CASRSQTSTDTQYF.

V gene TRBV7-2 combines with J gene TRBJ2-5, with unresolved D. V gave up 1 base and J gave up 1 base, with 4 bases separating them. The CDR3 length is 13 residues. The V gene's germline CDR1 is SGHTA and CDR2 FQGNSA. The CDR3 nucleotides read TGTGCCAGCAGCTTAGTGCCCCAAGAGACCCAGTACTTC. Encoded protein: CASSLVPQETQYF.

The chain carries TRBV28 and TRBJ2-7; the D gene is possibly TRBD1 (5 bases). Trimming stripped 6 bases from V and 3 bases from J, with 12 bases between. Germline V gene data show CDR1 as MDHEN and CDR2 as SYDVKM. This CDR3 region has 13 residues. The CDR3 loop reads CASSIGAHYEQYF. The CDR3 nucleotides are TGTGCCAGCAGCATAGGGGCCCACTACGAGCAGTACTTC.

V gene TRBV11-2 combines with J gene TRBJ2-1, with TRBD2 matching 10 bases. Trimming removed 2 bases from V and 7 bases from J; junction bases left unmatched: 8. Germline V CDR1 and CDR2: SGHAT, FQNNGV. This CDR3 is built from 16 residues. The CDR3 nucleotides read TGTGCCAGCAGCTTAATCCTAGCGGGAGTTGGGAATGAGCAGTTCTTC. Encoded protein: CASSLILAGVGNEQFF.